These 30 T cell receptor beta chains were all obtained from the same sample, sequenced in a study of cytomegalovirus exposure and HLA in healthy donors. The PCR made use of 60 Vbeta and 13 Jbeta primers. Assay: immunoSEQ multiplex PCR; the TCRdb copy retains only in-frame clones and omits some. In the table there are some 160,000 clones, about 74% of which are singletons. Sequenced sample: PBMCs. Receptor source: a woman in her forties in good health and CMV-seronegative.

This chain's CDR3 is CSAGQGPTGEQYF. CDR3 DNA sequence: TGCAGCGCCGGACAGGGACCTACGGGGGAGCAGTACTTC. V gene TRBV29-1 combines with J gene TRBJ2-7; 8 bases map to TRBD1. The V segment lost 7 bases and the J segment 7 bases; nucleotides outside the gene matches: 12. The CDR3 contains 13 residues. Looked up from germline, CDR1 is SQVTM and CDR2 is ANQGSEA.

Only a few counts were recorded for this clone. This rearrangement joins TRBV12-5 to TRBJ2-5; 8 nucleotides line up with TRBD2. The CDR3 sequence is 14 residues long. Germline V gene sequence: CDR1 LGHNT, CDR2 FRNRAP. V lost 10 bases to trimming and J lost 7 bases; unmatched junction nucleotides: 14. The CDR3 reads CAKSGREDGGTQYF. CDR3 in DNA: TGTGCTAAGTCGGGGCGGGAGGACGGGGGGACCCAGTACTTC. The full variable domain, its missing parts supplied by reference TRBV12-5 and TRBJ2-5, is DARVTQTPRHKVTEMGQEVTMRCQPILGHNTVFWYRQTMMQGLELLAYFRNRAPLDDSGMPKDRFSAEMPDATLATLKIQPSEPRDSAVYFCAKSGREDGGTQYFGPGTRLLVL.

The chain joins TRBV18 to TRBJ2-2; perhaps TRBD1 as D (6 bases). Germline CDR1 KGHSH, CDR2 LQKENI. Trimming pared 6 bases from V and 5 bases from J, leaving 10 bases between. The CDR3 sequence is 13 residues long. The CDR3: CASSGARTGELFF. Written as DNA, the CDR3 is TGTGCCAGCTCGGGGGCGAGGACCGGGGAGCTGTTTTTT.

J is TRBJ2-7 and V is TRBV7-6; 8 nucleotides agree with TRBD1. V shed 3 bases, J shed 0 bases, and the junction held 1 base outside the gene matches. The CDR3 length is 14 residues. Germline CDR1 SGHVS, CDR2 FNYEAQ. The CDR3 DNA reads TGTGCCAGCAGCTTTGGACAGGGCTCCTACGAGCAGTACTTC. This codes for CASSFGQGSYEQYF.

The rearrangement links TRBV5-4 to TRBJ2-1, with D unclear. Trimming removed 3 bases from V and 7 bases from J, with 17 bases in between. CDR1 and CDR2 (germline): SGHNT, YYREEE (reference sequence). The CDR3 totals 15 residues. The CDR3 is CASSSNLLRGNEQFF. The DNA for the CDR3 is TGTGCCAGCAGCTCCAACCTCCTACGAGGAAATGAGCAGTTCTTC. The full variable domain, with the rest looked up from reference TRBV5-4 and TRBJ2-1, is ETGVTQSPTHLIKTRGQQVTLRCSSQSGHNTVSWYQQALGQGPQFIFQYYREEENGRGNFPPRFSGLQFPNYSSELNVNALELDDSALYLCASSSNLLRGNEQFFGPGTRLTVL.

As for this clone: The junction shows a germline mismatch at one end, possibly a read error. The gene calls are TRBV7-9 and TRBJ2-7, with TRBD2 identical over 9 bases. The CDR3 sequence is 16 residues long. Germline-derived CDR1 and CDR2 are SEHNR and FQNEAQ (reference sequence). Here the CDR3 DNA reads TGCGCCAGCAGCCAAGGACTAGCGATAAGCTCCTACGAGCAGTACTTC. This sequence encodes CASSQGLAISSYEQYF.

The chain links TRBV5-1 to TRBJ2-3; 9 bases are a match to TRBD1. This CDR3 region has 15 residues. V dropped 4 bases and J dropped 5; count of bases not matched to a gene: 8. Germline-derived CDR1 and CDR2 are SGHRS and YFSETQ. The CDR3 loop is CASSAPGTGRDTQYF. The CDR3 DNA sequence: TGCGCCAGCAGCGCCCCCGGGACAGGGAGAGATACGCAGTATTTT.

Here the CDR3 reads CASSPESGLSYEQYF. CDR3 in DNA: TGTGCCAGCTCACCAGAATCAGGCCTCTCCTACGAGCAGTACTTC. This sequence joins TRBV18 and TRBJ2-7; no clear D gene. Germline V gene data show CDR1 as KGHSH and CDR2 as LQKENI. Trimming pared 2 bases from V and 0 bases from J, leaving 11 bases between. CDR3 length equals 15 residues.

The genes are TRBV21-1 and TRBJ2-7; the D call in the table, TRBD2, was not verified against the DNA. TRBV21-1 is described as a pseudogene. There are 18 residues in the CDR3. CDR3 residues: CASSSGREETVGTYEQYF. CDR3 nucleotides: TGTGCCAGCAGCAGCGGCAGGGAGGAAACAGTCGGAACCTACGAGCAGTACTTC.

V is TRBV2 and J is TRBJ1-1; 8 bases line up with TRBD1. Germline values: CDR1 SNHLY, CDR2 FYNNEI. The trim removed 6 bases at V and 5 bases at J, leaving 8 bases unmatched. There are 14 residues in the CDR3. The CDR3: CASRAQGAQTEAFF. The DNA of the CDR3 is TGTGCCAGCAGGGCCCAGGGGGCGCAAACTGAAGCTTTCTTT.

This clone was counted only a few times. This chain links TRBV13 with TRBJ1-1; the D gene is possibly TRBD1 (5 bases). The CDR3 covers 13 residues. CDR1 PRHDT and CDR2 FYEKMQ come from the germline V gene (reference sequence). V was shortened by 0 bases and J by 3 bases, with 5 bases between the two germline ends. The CDR3 spells CASSLGGDTEAFF. As DNA, the CDR3 is TGTGCCAGCAGCTTAGGAGGGGACACTGAAGCTTTCTTT.

Ten or more counts support this clone. This chain uses TRBV5-8 with TRBJ2-7; possibly TRBD2 for D (5 bases). CDR1 and CDR2 from the germline V gene are SGHTS and YDEGEE. The CDR3 loop spans 14 amino acids. V lost 0 bases to trimming and J lost 6 bases, with 13 bases between them. Here the CDR3 reads CASSLDREYREQYF. For the CDR3, the DNA is TGTGCCAGCAGCTTGGACCGGGAATACCGCGAGCAGTACTTC.

This clone was seen a single time. The V gene is TRBV6-1, the J gene TRBJ1-4; perhaps TRBD1 as D (6 bases). V lost 0 bases and J 0 bases, leaving 14 bases between the germline ends. The CDR3 spans 18 residues. Germline V lookup: CDR1 MNHNS, CDR2 SASEGT. The CDR3 region has the DNA TGTGCCAGCAGTGAAGCTATCCTCAGGGGTGCAACTAATGAAAAACTGTTTTTT. Its translation is CASSEAILRGATNEKLFF.

This clone is a singleton in its sample. Relative to the germline gene, one junction end is altered; a read error may explain this. CDR3 residues: CASSTSGSSYGQYF. The CDR3 DNA sequence: TGTGCCAGCAGCACTAGCGGGAGCTCCTACGGGCAGTACTTC. This chain uses TRBV6-5 with TRBJ2-7; 11 positions match TRBD2. This CDR3 is 14 amino acids long. Looked up from germline, CDR1 is MNHEY and CDR2 is SVGAGI.

The V gene is TRBV18, the J gene TRBJ2-2, with 11 bases that match TRBD2. CDR1 and CDR2 from the germline V gene are KGHSH and LQKENI. V lost 3 bases and J lost 3; bases outside the gene matches: 3. The CDR3 contains 16 residues. For the CDR3, the DNA is TGTGCCAGCTCACCCGGGACTAGCGGAGACACCGGGGAGCTGTTTTTT. It specifies CASSPGTSGDTGELFF.

The chain recombines TRBV28 with TRBJ2-5; 12 bases line up with TRBD2. The germline CDR1 and CDR2 sequences are MDHEN and SYDVKM. The ends lost 6 bases at V and 1 base at J; junction bases unmatched: 6. The CDR3 sequence is 16 residues long. CDR3 sequence (DNA): TGTGCCAGCAGAGATTCACTAGCGGGGGGCCAAGAGACCCAGTACTTC. It encodes CASRDSLAGGQETQYF.

J is TRBJ2-3 and V is TRBV6-5; tentatively, D is TRBD1 (6 bases). This CDR3 is 13 amino acids long. Germline-derived CDR1 and CDR2 are MNHEY and SVGAGI. V lost 6 bases, J lost 9 bases, and 16 bases lay in between. The CDR3, as DNA: TGTGCCAGCAGCCACCCCGACAGGTTAACGCAGTATTTT. It encodes CASSHPDRLTQYF.

About this clone: Compared with germline, one end of the junction differs, possibly owing to a read error. The rearrangement joins TRBV7-9 to TRBJ2-3, with unresolved D. The CDR3 runs to 14 residues. CDR1 and CDR2 (germline): SEHNR, FQNEAQ (reference sequence). CDR3 region: CSSSPRRTTDTQYF. CDR3 sequence (DNA): TGTTCCAGCAGCCCCCGCAGAACGACAGATACGCAGTATTTT.

The chain has TRBV5-1 and TRBJ1-1; 8 nucleotides align to TRBD1. The CDR3 consists of 15 residues. V was pared by 4 bases and J by 1 base, with 6 bases of the junction left unmatched. Germline V gives CDR1 SGHRS, CDR2 YFSETQ. CDR3 protein: CASSRTGTGNTEAFF. The DNA of the CDR3 is TGCGCCAGCAGCAGGACAGGGACGGGGAACACTGAAGCTTTCTTT. Combining the CDR3 with reference TRBV5-1 and TRBJ1-1 gives the whole variable domain KAGVTQTPRYLIKTRGQQVTLSCSPISGHRSVSWYQQTPGQGLQFLFEYFSETQRNKGNFPGRFSGRQFSNSRSEMNVSTLELGDSALYLCASSRTGTGNTEAFFGQGTRLTVV.

V gene TRBV18 combines with J gene TRBJ2-1; 14 bases fit TRBD2. Germline assignment: CDR1 KGHSH and CDR2 LQKENI. The CDR3 consists of 16 residues. The ends lost 0 bases at V and 8 bases at J; junction bases unmatched: 3. The CDR3 loop reads CASSPPGLAGDHEQFF. CDR3 in DNA: TGTGCCAGCTCACCACCGGGACTAGCGGGAGATCATGAGCAGTTCTTC.

The V and J genes are TRBV23-1 and TRBJ2-5, with 10 bases matching TRBD2. TRBV23-1 is known as an ORF, though its function is uncertain. The CDR3 covers 18 residues. The V segment lost 2 bases and the J segment 2 bases; nucleotides outside the gene matches: 11. The CDR3 DNA follows: TGCGCCAGCAGTCAACGTCCTTCGGGACTAGCGAAACAAGAGACCCAGTACTTC. It is translated as CASSQRPSGLAKQETQYF.

The chain employs TRBV5-1 and TRBJ2-7; possible D gene TRBD2, 5 bases. This CDR3 is 13 amino acids long. Trimming stripped 4 bases from V and 1 base from J, with 9 bases between. The germline V gene encodes CDR1 SGHRS and CDR2 YFSETQ. Here the CDR3 reads CASSREGSYEQYF. DNA of the CDR3: TGCGCCAGCAGCCGGGAAGGTTCCTACGAGCAGTACTTC.

The rearrangement links TRBV11-2 to TRBJ2-1, with 9 bases identical to TRBD2. The germline V gene encodes CDR1 SGHAT and CDR2 FQNNGV. The CDR3 length is 16 residues. V dropped 5 bases and J dropped 3; count of bases not matched to a gene: 8. DNA for the CDR3: TGTGCCAGCAGCCGGGTTGGTAGCGGGGGCTACAATGAGCAGTTCTTC. As protein: CASSRVGSGGYNEQFF.

The V and J genes are TRBV6-5 and TRBJ1-1; no definite D call. This CDR3 is built from 14 residues. CDR1 MNHEY and CDR2 SVGAGI come from the germline V gene. V was trimmed by 8 bases and J by 4 bases, leaving 17 bases between them. The CDR3 nucleotides are TGTGCCAGCGCACGAAGGGAGCCGTCCACTGAAGCTTTCTTT. Translating gives CASARREPSTEAFF.

This chain joins TRBV27 and TRBJ2-3; 8 bases fit TRBD2. Looked up from germline, CDR1 is MNHEY and CDR2 is SMNVEV (reference sequence). V dropped 3 bases and J dropped 2; count of bases not matched to a gene: 4. The CDR3 extends over 15 amino acids. The CDR3 DNA follows: TGTGCCAGCAGTTTTTTTAGCGGGGCCACAGATACGCAGTATTTT. It translates to CASSFFSGATDTQYF.

The V and J genes are TRBV4-1 and TRBJ1-2; possibly TRBD1 for D (5 bases). CDR1 and CDR2 from the germline V gene are MGHRA and YSYEKL. CDR3 size: 14 residues. Trimming removed 2 bases from V and 7 bases from J, with 14 bases in between. CDR3 amino acids: CASSQLIGGGGYTF. The CDR3 bases are TGCGCCAGCAGCCAACTAATTGGGGGGGGTGGCTACACCTTC.

This clone was recorded only once. The chain couples TRBV20-1 to TRBJ2-7, with no clear D. V was clipped by 5 bases and J by 3 bases, with 5 bases between them. The CDR3 is made up of 10 amino acids. Germline values: CDR1 DFQATT, CDR2 SNEGSKA (reference sequence). The CDR3 sequence is CSALNYEQYF. CDR3 in DNA: TGCAGTGCTCTAAACTACGAGCAGTACTTC.

The chain couples TRBV28 to TRBJ1-1; TRBD1 agrees at 8 bases. This CDR3 is 15 amino acids long. V lost 8 bases, J lost 2 bases, and 10 bases stayed unmatched. CDR1 is MDHEN, CDR2 SYDVKM, per germline. As DNA, the CDR3 is TGTGCCAGCGGGACAGGCCCCTCCTTAAACACTGAAGCTTTCTTT. Protein product: CASGTGPSLNTEAFF.

The chain recombines TRBV29-1 with TRBJ2-3, with D unclear. CDR3 length: 15 amino acids. Trimming took off 4 bases at V and 0 bases at J, with 14 bases between the two ends. Germline values: CDR1 SQVTM, CDR2 ANQGSEA. CDR3 DNA: TGCAGCGTTGGAGGCCCTACTACTAGCACAGATACGCAGTATTTT. Protein product: CSVGGPTTSTDTQYF.

The chain employs TRBV28 and TRBJ1-2; unclear D gene. CDR3 length equals 11 residues. V shed 4 bases and J shed 6 bases, with 6 bases lying between them. Germline CDR1 reads MDHEN; CDR2 reads SYDVKM. The CDR3, as DNA: TGTGCCAGCAGTTCGAGGAATGGCTACACCTTC. Protein sequence: CASSSRNGYTF.